These T cell receptor beta chains were read from a single sample in a study of blood T cell repertoires in COVID-19. The table came from immunoSEQ multiplex PCR; TCRdb's copy has only in-frame clones and leaves some out. The sample records more than 85,000 clones, roughly four fifths being singletons. Sample: peripheral blood. The receptors here all came from a woman in her 70s with acute or convalescent COVID-19. Each CDR3 is given with its conserved first and last residue.

>TRBV10-3
CATIGGRGLTDTQYF
>TRBV6-6
CASRRLGGTAPLSGANVLTF
>TRBV9
CASSVDGAGETQYF
>TRBV10-3
CASSGTETYEQYF
>TRBV28
CASSLLAGATETQYF
>TRBV28
CASSPPGSGPGADTQYF
>TRBV19
CASSLRTEIAKNIQYF
>TRBV13
CASSLGTTGRERYEQYF
>TRBV5-6
CASSLGQSGNTIYF
>TRBV6-5
CANRIGTGQETQYF
>TRBV9
CASSVTDRGGTDTQYF
>TRBV11-2
CASSRPGITEAFF
>TRBV6-5
CASSPGFGINSPLHF
>TRBV7-2
CASSIGLAPYEQYF
>TRBV4-1
CASSQEPGRNEQFF